One and the same sample provided the 11 T cell receptor beta chains below, sequenced in a study of blood T cell repertoires in COVID-19. Produced via immunoSEQ multiplex PCR; TCRdb's table is partial and in-frame only. The table shows about 430,000 clones, with 88% occurring only once. The sequencing input was PBMCs or T cells enriched from blood (not recorded which). These receptors were taken from a young woman who had been exposed to COVID-19.

The chain employs TRBV7-9 and TRBJ1-3; the match to TRBD1 covers 7 bases. V lost 2 bases, J lost 4 bases, and 5 bases stayed unmatched. The CDR3 loop spans 15 amino acids. Germline V lookup: CDR1 SEHNR, CDR2 FQNEAQ (reference sequence). CDR3 nucleotides: TGTGCCAGCAGCTTAAGGGGGACAGCCGGAAACACCATATATTTT. It is translated as CASSLRGTAGNTIYF.

The J gene is TRBJ2-1, the V gene TRBV15; 7 bases line up with TRBD2. J gave up 6 bases and V 1 base, and 9 bases lay outside the gene matches. The CDR3 loop spans 16 amino acids. The germline V gene encodes CDR1 LNHNV and CDR2 YYDKDF (reference sequence). The DNA of the CDR3 is TGTGCCACCAGCAGAGGTCAGCGGGGATCACTCAATGAGCAGTTCTTC. This translates into CATSRGQRGSLNEQFF.

The V and J genes are TRBV29-1 and TRBJ1-2; 7 positions match TRBD1. Germline CDR1 and CDR2: SQVTM and ANQGSEA. V lost 4 bases and J lost 0; bases outside the gene matches: 5. CDR3 length: 14 residues. The CDR3 loop reads CSVAGQNANYGYTF. The CDR3 coding sequence is TGCAGCGTTGCGGGACAGAATGCTAACTATGGCTACACCTTC.

J is TRBJ1-2 and V is TRBV6-1, with TRBD1 identical over 7 bases. Trimming at V came to 1 base and at J to 4 bases, leaving 3 bases not matched to a gene. CDR3 size: 14 residues. Germline values: CDR1 MNHNS, CDR2 SASEGT. The CDR3: CASSEGPGGYGYTF. CDR3 DNA: TGTGCCAGCAGTGAAGGACCAGGGGGCTATGGCTACACCTTC.

The chain combines TRBV18 with TRBJ2-7, with 7 bases lining up with TRBD1. The CDR3 loop spans 17 amino acids. Trimming removed 3 bases from V and 1 base from J; junction bases left unmatched: 12. Germline V gene data show CDR1 as KGHSH and CDR2 as LQKENI. CDR3 loop: CASSPTGQAASSYEQYF. As DNA, the CDR3 is TGTGCCAGCTCACCTACCGGACAGGCAGCTTCTTCCTACGAGCAGTACTTC.

V gene TRBV4-1 combines with J gene TRBJ1-1; D gene unclear. Germline V CDR1 and CDR2: MGHRA, YSYEKL. Between the trimmed V and J ends, which lost 1 base and 2 bases, there was a span of 11 bases. CDR3 size: 15 residues. The CDR3 sequence is CASSQVVESNTEAFF. CDR3 nucleotides: TGCGCCAGCAGCCAAGTTGTTGAGAGCAACACTGAAGCTTTCTTT.

The V call is TRBV30, the J call TRBJ1-1; D call uncertain. The ends were cut back, 4 bases at V and 1 base at J, with 7 bases in the middle. Germline-derived CDR1 and CDR2 are GTSNPN and SVGIG (reference sequence). This CDR3 has 12 amino acids. CDR3 region: CAWILWNTEAFF. The CDR3 region has the DNA TGTGCCTGGATTCTGTGGAACACTGAAGCTTTCTTT.

This clone was seen a handful of times. Within the sample, other DNA sequences also encode this same CDR3. V is TRBV6-1 and J is TRBJ2-7, with D possibly being TRBD2 (6 bases). Trimming left V 0 bases short and J 2 bases short, with 8 bases between. CDR3 length equals 14 residues. CDR1 and CDR2 (germline): MNHNS, SASEGT. In nucleotides, the CDR3 is TGTGCCAGCAGTGAAGCGGGGGGACCCTACGAGCAGTACTTC. Translated: CASSEAGGPYEQYF.

The chain is built from TRBV27 and TRBJ2-2; 7 positions agree with TRBD2. Trimming took 5 bases from V and 1 from J; bases not matched to a gene: 4. The CDR3 totals 15 residues. The germline V gene encodes CDR1 MNHEY and CDR2 SMNVEV (reference sequence). The chain's CDR3 is CASSLQRGNTGELFF. In DNA form, the CDR3 reads TGTGCCAGCAGTCTCCAGCGGGGGAACACCGGGGAGCTGTTTTTT.

This chain links TRBV19 with TRBJ1-1; 8 bases agree with TRBD1. Per the germline V gene, CDR1 is LNHDA and CDR2 is SQIVND (reference sequence). The CDR3 contains 14 residues. J was trimmed by 5 bases and V by 2 bases; bases with no gene match: 4. The CDR3 is CASSIQGASTEAFF. CDR3 nucleotides: TGTGCCAGTAGTATACAGGGGGCAAGTACTGAAGCTTTCTTT.

With respect to this clone: Other DNA variants within this sample encode the same CDR3. The V and J genes are TRBV12-3 or TRBV12-4 and TRBJ2-7; 12 nucleotides line up with TRBD2. The CDR3 runs 13 residues. The V gene end was trimmed by 6 bases and the J gene end by 4 bases; junction bases not matched to a gene: 1. The CDR3: CASRTSGGYEQYF. As DNA, the CDR3 is TGTGCCAGCAGGACTAGCGGGGGTTACGAGCAGTACTTC.